The rows below give T cell receptor beta chains drawn from one sample of a study of blood T cell repertoires in COVID-19. Only in-frame clones appear in the TCRdb table, and some are missing; sequencing was by immunoSEQ multiplex PCR. The table lists 100,000 to 120,000 clones, 85% of them singletons. Source material: peripheral blood. These receptors were collected from a man aged 35-49 years with acute or convalescent COVID-19. CDR3s include the opening cysteine and the closing phenylalanine or tryptophan. D genes are given only for firm matches. Size is omitted from some rows. Given values are once, few, many or a class for expanded clones.

abundance,d_gene,len,j_gene,v_gene,CDR3nt,CDR3aa
.,TRBD1,14,TRBJ2-2,TRBV4-1,TGCGCCAGCAGCCAACAGCAGGGGGCCGGGGAGCTGTTTTTT,CASSQQQGAGELFF
.,.,14,TRBJ2-1,TRBV3-1/TRBV3-2,TGTGCCAGCAGCCGGTCGGACAGCAACAATGAGCAGTTCTTC,CASSRSDSNNEQFF
once,TRBD1,13,TRBJ1-2,TRBV5-1,TGCGCCAGCAGCCCGGGACAGGGATTTGGCTACACCTTC,CASSPGQGFGYTF
.,TRBD1,16,TRBJ1-2,TRBV24-1,TGTGCCACCAGTGATGCTGGGACAGGCCTTAACTATGGCTACACCTTC,CATSDAGTGLNYGYTF
.,.,13,TRBJ1-2,TRBV27,TGTGCCAGCAGTTTTAAGGGGATGGATGGCTACACCTTC,CASSFKGMDGYTF
.,.,14,TRBJ2-5,TRBV6-5,TGTGCCAGCAGTTACTCGGGCGGAGGGGAGACCCAGTACTTC,CASSYSGGGETQYF
.,TRBD1,12,TRBJ1-1,TRBV29-1,TGCAGCGCCTGGGACAGGGGGGATCAAGCTTTCTTT,CSAWDRGDQAFF
once,.,13,TRBJ1-1,TRBV2,TGTGCCAGCAATCGAAAGGAGGGATCTGAAGCTTTCTTT,CASNRKEGSEAFF
.,TRBD2,15,TRBJ2-3,TRBV5-1,TGCGCCAGCAGCTTGCTAGCGGGGGCACGGGTTACGCAGTATTTT,CASSLLAGARVTQYF
.,TRBD1,15,TRBJ2-7,TRBV30,TGTGCCTGGAGTGTCGGCAGGGGGTTCACCTACGAGCAGTACTTC,CAWSVGRGFTYEQYF
.,.,13,TRBJ2-7,TRBV19,TGTGCCAGTAGTATATCTCAGTCCACAGAGCAGTACTTC,CASSISQSTEQYF
.,.,13,TRBJ2-7,TRBV25-1,TGTGCCAGCAGTGAATGGAACGGGGACGAGCAGTACTTC,CASSEWNGDEQYF
.,TRBD2,15,TRBJ2-7,TRBV30,TGTGCCTGGAGGAGGGTAAGACTAGCGATCTACGAGCAGTACTTC,CAWRRVRLAIYEQYF
.,.,14,TRBJ1-1,TRBV7-9,TGTGCCACCAACTTTGGGGGGGTAAACACTGAAGCTTTCTTT,CATNFGGVNTEAFF
.,.,14,TRBJ2-5,TRBV11-2,TGTGCCAGCAGCTTACCAGGGACTCAAGAGACCCAGTACTTC,CASSLPGTQETQYF
.,.,13,TRBJ2-7,TRBV9,TGTGCCAGCAGCGACGAGGTTGCCTACGAGCAGTACTTC,CASSDEVAYEQYF
.,TRBD1,15,TRBJ1-2,TRBV18,TGTGCCAGCTCACTATCCTCAGGGGGCGACTATGGCTACACCTTC,CASSLSSGGDYGYTF
.,TRBD2,11,TRBJ2-7,TRBV6-5,TGTGCCACCGGGACTAGAGGCGAGCAGTACTTC,CATGTRGEQYF
.,.,15,TRBJ2-5,TRBV7-9,TGTGCCAGCAGCTTGTCCGTAGGGGAACAAGAGACCCAGTACTTC,CASSLSVGEQETQYF
.,.,13,TRBJ1-5,TRBV6-5,TGTGCCAGCGGAGTAGAAAGGAATCAGCCCCAGCATTTT,CASGVERNQPQHF
once,TRBD1,15,TRBJ2-3,TRBV4-1,TGCGCCAGCAGCCCCGGGACAGGGGGCACAGATACGCAGTATTTT,CASSPGTGGTDTQYF
.,.,16,TRBJ1-1,TRBV5-4,TGTGCCAGCAGCTTGGTCACCGGGGGTATGGACACTGAAGCTTTCTTT,CASSLVTGGMDTEAFF
.,.,12,TRBJ2-1,TRBV5-1,TGCGCCAGCAGCCTCCATGACTATGAGCAGTTCTTC,CASSLHDYEQFF
few,.,14,TRBJ2-3,TRBV7-9,TGTGCCAGCAGCTTTATTATTTCGGCAGATACGCAGTATTTT,CASSFIISADTQYF
few,.,15,TRBJ2-3,TRBV3-1/TRBV3-2,TGTGCCAGCAGCCCAACGACAGATAGCACAGATACGCAGTATTTT,CASSPTTDSTDTQYF
.,.,15,TRBJ2-3,TRBV7-3,TGTGCCAGCAGCTTAAGTTCGCTCGGGGTGGGTACGCAGTATTTT,CASSLSSLGVGTQYF
.,TRBD1,14,TRBJ2-5,TRBV2,TGTGCCAGCAGATCATTGGACAGGGAAGAGACCCAGTACTTC,CASRSLDREETQYF
.,.,16,TRBJ1-3,TRBV5-4,TGTGCCAGCAGCAGTTCAGGGTTTGGGTCTGGAAACACCATATATTTT,CASSSSGFGSGNTIYF
.,TRBD2,16,TRBJ2-7,TRBV28,TGTGCCAGCAGTTCCCTTAGCGGGGGCCGCTCCTACGAGCAGTACTTC,CASSSLSGGRSYEQYF
.,.,13,TRBJ2-7,TRBV10-3,TGTGCCATCAGGGGGGCGACCAGAGACGAGCAGTACTTC,CAIRGATRDEQYF
.,.,15,TRBJ2-5,TRBV5-6,TGTGCCAGCAGCTTGTACGGGGGAGAAAAAGAGACCCAGTACTTC,CASSLYGGEKETQYF
once,.,14,TRBJ2-1,TRBV15,TGTGCCACAGCAACAGGTAGCTCCTACAATGAGCAGTTCTTC,CATATGSSYNEQFF
.,.,16,TRBJ1-4,TRBV7-9,TGTGCCAGCAGCTTAGCCCAAGGGGCGGTTAATGAAAAACTGTTTTTT,CASSLAQGAVNEKLFF
.,.,13,TRBJ1-1,TRBV4-2,TGTGCCAGCAGCCAAGGACAGAACACTGAAGCTTTCTTT,CASSQGQNTEAFF
.,TRBD2,14,TRBJ2-5,TRBV15,TGTGCCACCAGCAGAGCGGCTAGCGGGAACACCCAGTACTTC,CATSRAASGNTQYF
.,TRBD2,15,TRBJ2-1,TRBV6-5,TGTGCCAGCAGTCTCCGACAGCGGGGTATCGATGAGCAGTTCTTC,CASSLRQRGIDEQFF
.,.,14,TRBJ1-4,TRBV30,TGTGCCTGGAGTCACGGGGGTTCAGTTGAAAAACTGTTTTTT,CAWSHGGSVEKLFF
.,.,13,TRBJ2-1,TRBV6-1,TGTGCCAGCAGTGAAGTCCCCCCTACGGAGCAGTTCTTC,CASSEVPPTEQFF
once,.,16,TRBJ2-3,TRBV12-5,TGTGCTAGTGGTTGGGCTCAGGGGCCACCTAGGGATACGCAGTATTTT,CASGWAQGPPRDTQYF
.,.,15,TRBJ2-6,TRBV7-8,TGTGCCACCTCTCCGGGGGTGGCTGGGGCCAACGTCCTGACTTTC,CATSPGVAGANVLTF
.,.,13,TRBJ1-4,TRBV5-5,TGTGCCAGCGTTGATATGACTATTGGAAAACTGTTTTTT,CASVDMTIGKLFF
.,TRBD2,16,TRBJ2-3,TRBV5-1,TGCGCCAGCAGCTTGGCCGCGGGGGAAGGCACAGATACGCAGTATTTT,CASSLAAGEGTDTQYF
.,TRBD1,13,TRBJ1-2,TRBV12-3/TRBV12-4,TGTGCCAGCAGTATACGACAGGGGAGAGGCTACACCTTC,CASSIRQGRGYTF
.,.,11,TRBJ1-2,TRBV20-1,TGCAGTGTAGGAGGGAACTATGGCTACACCTTC,CSVGGNYGYTF
.,TRBD2,15,TRBJ2-7,TRBV6-6,TGTGCCAGCAGTTACTCACTAGCGGGGGCCTACGAGCAGTACTTC,CASSYSLAGAYEQYF
.,TRBD1,14,TRBJ1-1,TRBV6-6,TGTGCCAGCAGTTTCACCGGACAGGGAACTGAAGCTTTCTTT,CASSFTGQGTEAFF
.,.,12,TRBJ2-2,TRBV30,TGTGCCTGGAGTGGAGGGTACCGGGAGCTGTTTTTT,CAWSGGYRELFF
.,.,16,TRBJ2-3,TRBV5-1,TGCGCCAGCACCCGGCAGCCCAGGACAGAGACAGATACGCAGTATTTT,CASTRQPRTETDTQYF